This TCR beta chain stems from a study of blood T cell repertoires in COVID-19. Across the whole study: Sample material is recorded as cDNA or gDNA derived from T cells, B-cell-depleted T cells, or PBMCs.

Some clones are missing from TCRdb's copy, which holds only in-frame ones; the method was immunoSEQ multiplex PCR. The table includes hundreds of thousands of clones, around 84% detected once. The CDR3 is 16 amino acids. Trimming removed 5 bases from V and 1 base from J; junction bases left unmatched: 10. Germline V gives CDR1 MNHEY, CDR2 SVGEGT. The TCR was taken from a man under 40 with active or convalescent COVID-19. The chain joins TRBV6-2 or TRBV6-3 to TRBJ2-5; TRBD2 agrees at 7 bases. The sequenced material came from peripheral blood. CDR3 sequence (DNA): TGTGCCAGCAGTCTTGGACTAGGACCCCTCCAAGAGACCCAGTACTTC. Translation gives CASSLGLGPLQETQYF.